One sample yielded the 17 T cell receptor beta chains listed below, sequenced in a study of blood T cell repertoires in COVID-19. Here immunoSEQ multiplex PCR was the method, and the copy in TCRdb shows in-frame clones only, minus some. Among about 160,000 clones listed, 70% to 90% were seen once. Sequenced material: peripheral blood. The receptor set was obtained from a woman aged 45 to 65 with COVID-19, enrolled during active disease.

This sequence joins TRBV5-1 and TRBJ2-5; D might be TRBD2 (6 bases). This CDR3 is built from 16 residues. CDR1 is SGHRS, CDR2 YFSETQ, per germline. The V gene lost 0 bases and the J gene lost 4 bases, with 16 bases spanning the gap. CDR3 nucleotides: TGCGCCAGCAGCTTGGATAGCCCCTCCGGGGGAGAGACCCAGTACTTC. It yields the protein CASSLDSPSGGETQYF.

V gene TRBV6-6 combines with J gene TRBJ1-1, with no clear D. The CDR3 is made up of 13 amino acids. The V end lost 7 bases, the J end lost 1 base, and 10 bases lay between the germline ends. CDR1 is MNHNY and CDR2 is SVGAGI in the germline V gene (reference sequence). CDR3 coding DNA: TGTGCCAGCACCCTTACATGGAACACTGAAGCTTTCTTT. The encoded protein is CASTLTWNTEAFF.

The chain employs TRBV5-6 and TRBJ2-5; a possible D gene is TRBD2 (5 bases). The CDR3 sequence is 15 residues long. Looked up from germline, CDR1 is SGHDT and CDR2 is YYEEEE. The germline V and J ends were trimmed by 3 bases and 2 bases, with 14 bases remaining between them. This CDR3 reads CASSSLDTVQETQYF. The CDR3 coding sequence is TGTGCCAGCAGCTCACTAGACACAGTGCAAGAGACCCAGTACTTC.

J is TRBJ1-5 and V is TRBV19; 7 bases are shared with TRBD1. The trim removed 10 bases at V and 5 bases at J, leaving 5 bases unmatched. Looked up from germline, CDR1 is LNHDA and CDR2 is SQIVND (reference sequence). CDR3 size: 12 residues. CDR3 DNA: TGTGCCACCTGGGACAGTGATCAGCCCCAGCATTTT. It encodes CATWDSDQPQHF.

V gene TRBV4-1 combines with J gene TRBJ2-1; D may be TRBD1 (6 bases). Looked up from germline, CDR1 is MGHRA and CDR2 is YSYEKL. The CDR3 is 16 residues long. Trimming shortened V by 0 bases and J by 6 bases, and 15 bases separated the two germline ends. The CDR3 region is CASSQELLGGINEQFF. In DNA form, the CDR3 reads TGCGCCAGCAGCCAAGAGTTGCTAGGGGGTATCAATGAGCAGTTCTTC.

The V gene is TRBV27, the J gene TRBJ2-3; tentative D call: TRBD1 (6 bases). CDR1 is MNHEY and CDR2 is SMNVEV in the germline V gene (reference sequence). CDR3 length: 12 residues. Trimming cost V 2 bases and J 6 bases, with 6 bases left between them. CDR3 amino acids: CASSLQGDTQYF. The CDR3 DNA follows: TGTGCCAGCAGTTTACAGGGGGATACGCAGTATTTT.

This chain links TRBV4-1 with TRBJ1-2; D unresolved. From germline, CDR1 is MGHRA and CDR2 YSYEKL. This CDR3 comprises 17 residues. V dropped 1 base and J dropped 6 bases, with 21 bases sitting between them. The chain's CDR3 is CASSQASQIIQTDGYTF. The CDR3 DNA is TGCGCCAGCAGCCAAGCGTCACAGATCATTCAAACTGATGGCTACACCTTC.

The chain couples TRBV9 to TRBJ2-1; 8 bases are shared with TRBD2. Trimming cost V 4 bases and J 0 bases; bases outside gene matches: 6. Germline V gene sequence: CDR1 SGDLS, CDR2 YYNGEE. The CDR3 has 16 residues. The CDR3 region is CASSTGLESSYNEQFF. As DNA, the CDR3 is TGTGCCAGCAGCACGGGACTAGAGAGCTCCTACAATGAGCAGTTCTTC. Using reference TRBV9 and TRBJ2-1 for the parts outside the CDR3, the full variable domain is DSGVTQTPKHLITATGQRVTLRCSPRSGDLSVYWYQQSLDQGLQFLIQYYNGEERAKGNILERFSAQQFPDLHSELNLSSLELGDSALYFCASSTGLESSYNEQFFGPGTRLTVL.

The gene calls are TRBV3-1 (or the pseudogene TRBV3-2) and TRBJ1-4; possibly TRBD1 for D (6 bases). CDR1 is LGHDT and CDR2 is YNNKEL in the germline V gene (reference sequence). V lost 2 bases and J lost 6, with 22 bases in between. The length of the CDR3 is 18 residues. CDR3 DNA sequence: TGTGCCAGCAGCCAATACGGGTGGTCGCGGGGGCGGGATGAAAAACTGTTTTTT. The encoded protein is CASSQYGWSRGRDEKLFF.

This chain links TRBV4-1 with TRBJ1-5; D remains unclear. Trimming removed 1 base at V and 1 base at J, with 5 bases between. The CDR3 has 14 amino acids. From germline, CDR1 is MGHRA and CDR2 YSYEKL. Written as DNA, the CDR3 is TGCGCCAGCAGCCAAGGTATGAGCAATCAGCCCCAGCATTTT. It codes for CASSQGMSNQPQHF.

The gene calls are TRBV19 and TRBJ2-3, with 8 bases lining up with TRBD1. With V trimmed by 7 bases and J by 0 bases, 6 bases remained unmatched. The CDR3 is 15 residues long. From germline, CDR1 is LNHDA and CDR2 SQIVND (reference sequence). CDR3 amino acids: CASTRTGGSTDTQYF. In DNA form, the CDR3 reads TGTGCCAGTACCAGAACAGGGGGAAGCACAGATACGCAGTATTTT.

This clone was counted once. The chain has TRBV4-2 and TRBJ2-3; 12 bases agree with TRBD2. Losses at the gene ends were 1 base for V and 0 bases for J; bases not matched to a gene: 5. Looked up from germline, CDR1 is LGHNA and CDR2 is YNFKEQ. The CDR3 length is 18 residues. DNA of the CDR3: TGTGCCAGCAGCCAAGCGGCTAGCGGGGGGGTCAGCACAGATACGCAGTATTTT. This translates into CASSQAASGGVSTDTQYF.

The chain combines TRBV4-2 with TRBJ2-5; 7 nucleotides line up with TRBD2. This CDR3 comprises 15 residues. The germline V gene has CDR1 LGHNA and CDR2 YNFKEQ. Losses at the gene ends were 1 base for V and 3 bases for J; bases not matched to a gene: 5. DNA for the CDR3: TGTGCCAGCAGCCAAGGCGCCCGGGGGGAAGAGACCCAGTACTTC. The encoded protein is CASSQGARGEETQYF.

The rearrangement joins TRBV27 to TRBJ2-6; 13 nucleotides line up with TRBD2. The length of the CDR3 is 19 residues. J lost 0 bases, V lost 5 bases, and 7 bases had no gene match. Per germline, CDR1 MNHEY and CDR2 SMNVEV (reference sequence). The CDR3 DNA reads TGTGCCAGCAGTCTCAGACTAGCGGGGGGTTTCTCTGGGGCCAACGTCCTGACTTTC. This gives the protein CASSLRLAGGFSGANVLTF.

The chain is built from TRBV5-4 and TRBJ1-4, with D perhaps TRBD1 (5 bases). The CDR3 totals 15 residues. Trimming stripped 4 bases from V and 3 bases from J, with 13 bases between. Germline V lookup: CDR1 SGHNT, CDR2 YYREEE (reference sequence). The DNA for the CDR3 is TGTGCCAGCAGCAGGTGGGGGGAGGCTAATGAAAAACTGTTTTTT. It encodes CASSRWGEANEKLFF.

J is TRBJ1-2 and V is TRBV3-1 (or the pseudogene TRBV3-2), with TRBD1 as a possible D gene (6 bases). The V and J ends lost 2 bases and 2 bases respectively, with 9 bases between them. Germline values: CDR1 LGHDT, CDR2 YNNKEL (reference sequence). This CDR3 is built from 14 residues. The CDR3 reads CASSQLGQNYGYTF. The CDR3 DNA sequence: TGTGCCAGCAGCCAACTGGGACAAAACTATGGCTACACCTTC.

The chain is built from TRBV19 and TRBJ1-2; the match to TRBD1 covers 9 bases. This CDR3 has 14 amino acids. Germline values: CDR1 LNHDA, CDR2 SQIVND (reference sequence). The V gene end was trimmed by 9 bases and the J gene end by 5 bases; junction bases not matched to a gene: 10. The CDR3 bases are TGTGCCAGCCTACCACAGGGGGCAGGGTATGGCTACACCTTC. The encoded protein is CASLPQGAGYGYTF.